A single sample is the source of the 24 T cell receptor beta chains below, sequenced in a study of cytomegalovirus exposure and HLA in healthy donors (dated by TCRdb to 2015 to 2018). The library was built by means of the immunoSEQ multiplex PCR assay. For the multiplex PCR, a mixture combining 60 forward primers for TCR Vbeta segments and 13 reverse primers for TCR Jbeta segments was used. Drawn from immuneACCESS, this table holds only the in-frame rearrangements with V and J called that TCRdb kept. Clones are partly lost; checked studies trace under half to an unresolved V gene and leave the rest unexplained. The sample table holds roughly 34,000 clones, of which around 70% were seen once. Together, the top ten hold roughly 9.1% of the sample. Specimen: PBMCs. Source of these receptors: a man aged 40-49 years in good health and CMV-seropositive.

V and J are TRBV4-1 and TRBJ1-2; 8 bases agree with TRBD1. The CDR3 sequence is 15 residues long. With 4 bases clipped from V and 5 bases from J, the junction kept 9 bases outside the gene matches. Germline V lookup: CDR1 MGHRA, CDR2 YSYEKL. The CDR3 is CASSPQGAGFYGYTF. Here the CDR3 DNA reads TGCGCCAGCAGCCCCCAGGGGGCGGGCTTTTATGGCTACACCTTC.

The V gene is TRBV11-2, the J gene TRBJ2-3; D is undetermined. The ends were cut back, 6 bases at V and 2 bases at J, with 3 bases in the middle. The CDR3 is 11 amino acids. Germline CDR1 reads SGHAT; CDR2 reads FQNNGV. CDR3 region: CASSNTDTQYF. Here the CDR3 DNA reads TGTGCCAGCAGTAACACAGATACGCAGTATTTT.

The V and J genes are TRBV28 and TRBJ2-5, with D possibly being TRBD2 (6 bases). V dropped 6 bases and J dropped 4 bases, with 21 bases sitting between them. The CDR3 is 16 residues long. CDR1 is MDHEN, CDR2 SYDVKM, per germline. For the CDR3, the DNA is TGTGCCAGCAGCCTGTCGGTCGGGGGAGGAGGAGAGACCCAGTACTTC. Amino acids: CASSLSVGGGGETQYF.

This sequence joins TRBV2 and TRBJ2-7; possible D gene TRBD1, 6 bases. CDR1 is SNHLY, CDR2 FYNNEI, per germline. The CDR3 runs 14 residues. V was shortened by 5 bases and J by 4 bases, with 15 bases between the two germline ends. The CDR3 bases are TGTGCCAGCAGTCCATCTACAGGGTGGTACGAGCAGTACTTC. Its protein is CASSPSTGWYEQYF. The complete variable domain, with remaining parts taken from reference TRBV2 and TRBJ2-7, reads EPEVTQTPSHQVTQMGQEVILRCVPISNHLYFYWYRQILGQKVEFLVSFYNNEISEKSEIFDDQFSVERPDGSNFTLKIRSTKLEDSAMYFCASSPSTGWYEQYFGPGTRLTVT.

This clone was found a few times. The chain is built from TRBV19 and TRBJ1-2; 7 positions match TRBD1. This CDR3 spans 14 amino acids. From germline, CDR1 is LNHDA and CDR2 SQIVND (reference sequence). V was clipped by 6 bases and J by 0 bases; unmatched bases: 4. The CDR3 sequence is CASSGQASNYGYTF. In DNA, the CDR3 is TGTGCCAGTAGCGGACAGGCGTCTAACTATGGCTACACCTTC.

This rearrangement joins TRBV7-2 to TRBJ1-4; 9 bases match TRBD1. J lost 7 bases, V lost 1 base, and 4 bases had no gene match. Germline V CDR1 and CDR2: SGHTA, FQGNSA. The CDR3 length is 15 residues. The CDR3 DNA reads TGTGCCAGCAGCTTAGATTGGACAGGGGTTGAAAAACTGTTTTTT. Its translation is CASSLDWTGVEKLFF.

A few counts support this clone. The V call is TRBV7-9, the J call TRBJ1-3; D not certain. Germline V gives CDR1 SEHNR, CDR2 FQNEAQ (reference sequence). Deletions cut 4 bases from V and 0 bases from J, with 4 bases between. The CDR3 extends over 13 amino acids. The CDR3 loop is CASSSDSGNTIYF. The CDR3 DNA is TGTGCCAGCAGCTCAGACTCTGGAAACACCATATATTTT. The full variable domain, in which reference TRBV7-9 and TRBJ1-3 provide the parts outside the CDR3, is DTGVSQNPRHKITKRGQNVTFRCDPISEHNRLYWYRQTLGQGPEFLTYFQNEAQLEKSRLLSDRFSAERPKGSFSTLEIQRTEQGDSAMYLCASSSDSGNTIYFGEGSWLTVV.

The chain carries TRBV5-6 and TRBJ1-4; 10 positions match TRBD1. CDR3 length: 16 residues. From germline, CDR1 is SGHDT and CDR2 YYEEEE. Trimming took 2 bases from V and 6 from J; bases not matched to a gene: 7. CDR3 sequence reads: CASSLRATGGYEKLFF. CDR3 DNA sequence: TGTGCCAGCAGCTTAAGGGCGACAGGGGGCTATGAAAAACTGTTTTTT.

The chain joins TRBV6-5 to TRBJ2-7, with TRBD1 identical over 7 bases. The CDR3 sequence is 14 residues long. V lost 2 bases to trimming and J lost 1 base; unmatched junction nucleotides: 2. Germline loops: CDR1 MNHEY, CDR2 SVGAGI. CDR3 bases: TGTGCCAGCAGTTACGCGACAGGGTCCTACGAGCAGTACTTC. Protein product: CASSYATGSYEQYF.

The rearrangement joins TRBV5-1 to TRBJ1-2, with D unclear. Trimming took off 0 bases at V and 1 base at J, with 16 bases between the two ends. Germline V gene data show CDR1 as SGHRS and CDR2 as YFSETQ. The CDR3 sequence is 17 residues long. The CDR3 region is CASSLGFQYSGNYGYTF. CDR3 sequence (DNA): TGCGCCAGCAGCTTGGGGTTCCAGTATTCGGGTAACTATGGCTACACCTTC. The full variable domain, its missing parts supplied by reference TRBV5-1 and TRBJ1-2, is KAGVTQTPRYLIKTRGQQVTLSCSPISGHRSVSWYQQTPGQGLQFLFEYFSETQRNKGNFPGRFSGRQFSNSRSEMNVSTLELGDSALYLCASSLGFQYSGNYGYTFGSGTRLTVV.

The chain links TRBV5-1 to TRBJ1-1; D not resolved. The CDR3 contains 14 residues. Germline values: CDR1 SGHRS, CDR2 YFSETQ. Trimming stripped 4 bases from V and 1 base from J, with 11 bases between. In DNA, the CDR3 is TGCGCCAGCAGCCCAGATGTTGGGAACACTGAAGCTTTCTTT. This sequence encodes CASSPDVGNTEAFF. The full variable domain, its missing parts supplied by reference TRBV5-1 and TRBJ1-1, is KAGVTQTPRYLIKTRGQQVTLSCSPISGHRSVSWYQQTPGQGLQFLFEYFSETQRNKGNFPGRFSGRQFSNSRSEMNVSTLELGDSALYLCASSPDVGNTEAFFGQGTRLTVV.

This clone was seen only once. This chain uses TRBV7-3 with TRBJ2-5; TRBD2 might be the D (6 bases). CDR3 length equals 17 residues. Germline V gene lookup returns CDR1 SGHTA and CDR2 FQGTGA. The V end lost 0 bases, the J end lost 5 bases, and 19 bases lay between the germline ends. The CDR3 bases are TGTGCCAGCAGCTTAACGTCCGCCGGGCGGGGTGATGAGACCCAGTACTTC. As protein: CASSLTSAGRGDETQYF. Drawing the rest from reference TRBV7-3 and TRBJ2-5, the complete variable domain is GAGVSQTPSNKVTEKGKYVELRCDPISGHTALYWYRQSLGQGPEFLIYFQGTGAADDSGLPNDRFFAVRPEGSVSTLKIQRTERGDSAVYLCASSLTSAGRGDETQYFGPGTRLLVL.

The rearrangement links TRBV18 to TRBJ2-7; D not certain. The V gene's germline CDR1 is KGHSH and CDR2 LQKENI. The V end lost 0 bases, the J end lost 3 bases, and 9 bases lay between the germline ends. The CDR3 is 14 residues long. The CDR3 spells CASSPPTLYYEQYF. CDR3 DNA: TGTGCCAGCTCACCACCTACTCTATACTACGAGCAGTACTTC. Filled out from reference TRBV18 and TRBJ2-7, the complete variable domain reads NAGVMQNPRHLVRRRGQEARLRCSPMKGHSHVYWYRQLPEEGLKFMVYLQKENIIDESGMPKERFSAEFPKEGPSILRIQQVVRGDSAAYFCASSPPTLYYEQYFGPGTRLTVT.

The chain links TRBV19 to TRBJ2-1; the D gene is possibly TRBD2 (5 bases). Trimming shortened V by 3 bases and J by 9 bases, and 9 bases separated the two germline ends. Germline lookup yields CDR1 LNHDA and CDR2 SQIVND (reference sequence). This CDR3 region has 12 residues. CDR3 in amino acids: CASSISGVEQFF. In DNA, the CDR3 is TGTGCCAGTAGTATCTCCGGGGTTGAGCAGTTCTTC. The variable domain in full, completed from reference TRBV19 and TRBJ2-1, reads DGGITQSPKYLFRKEGQNVTLSCEQNLNHDAMYWYRQDPGQGLRLIYYSQIVNDFQKGDIAEGYSVSREKKESFPLTVTSAQKNPTAFYLCASSISGVEQFFGPGTRLTVL.

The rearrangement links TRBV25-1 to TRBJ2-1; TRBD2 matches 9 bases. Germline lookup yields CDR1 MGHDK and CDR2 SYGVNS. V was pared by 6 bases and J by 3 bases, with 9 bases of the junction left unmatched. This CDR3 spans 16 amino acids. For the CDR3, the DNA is TGTGCCAGCAGACAAGCAGCGGGGGGAAACTACAATGAGCAGTTCTTC. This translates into CASRQAAGGNYNEQFF.

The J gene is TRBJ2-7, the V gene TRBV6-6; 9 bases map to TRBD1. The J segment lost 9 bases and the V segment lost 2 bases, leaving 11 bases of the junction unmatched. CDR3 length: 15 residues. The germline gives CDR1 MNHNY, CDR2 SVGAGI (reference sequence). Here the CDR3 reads CASSYPGTGFTAQYF. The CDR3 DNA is TGTGCCAGCAGTTACCCCGGGACAGGGTTTACCGCGCAGTACTTC.

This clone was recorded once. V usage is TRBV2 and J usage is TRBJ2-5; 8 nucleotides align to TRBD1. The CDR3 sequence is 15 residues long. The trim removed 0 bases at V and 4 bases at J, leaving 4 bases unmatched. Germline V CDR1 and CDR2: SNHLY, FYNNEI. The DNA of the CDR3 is TGTGCCAGCAGTGAAGCGGGGACAGGAGGAGAGACCCAGTACTTC. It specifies CASSEAGTGGETQYF.

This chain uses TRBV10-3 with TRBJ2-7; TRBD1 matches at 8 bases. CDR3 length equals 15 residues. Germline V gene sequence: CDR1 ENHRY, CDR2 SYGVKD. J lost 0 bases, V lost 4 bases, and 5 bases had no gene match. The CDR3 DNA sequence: TGTGCCATCAGTGGGACAGGGATTAGCTCCTACGAGCAGTACTTC. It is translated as CAISGTGISSYEQYF.

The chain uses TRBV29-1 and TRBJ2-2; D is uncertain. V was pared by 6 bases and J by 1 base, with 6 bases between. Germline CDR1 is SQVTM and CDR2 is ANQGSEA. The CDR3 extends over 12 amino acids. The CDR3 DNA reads TGCAGCGTGGTACTGAACACCGGGGAGCTGTTTTTT. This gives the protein CSVVLNTGELFF.

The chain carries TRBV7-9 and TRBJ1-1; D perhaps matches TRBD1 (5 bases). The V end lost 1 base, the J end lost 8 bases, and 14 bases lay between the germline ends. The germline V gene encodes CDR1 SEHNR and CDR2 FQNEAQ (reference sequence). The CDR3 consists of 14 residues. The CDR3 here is CASSLDGGSREAFF. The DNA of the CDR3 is TGTGCCAGCAGCTTAGACGGGGGGAGTAGGGAAGCTTTCTTT. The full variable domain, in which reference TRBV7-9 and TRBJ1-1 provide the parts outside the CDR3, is DTGVSQNPRHKITKRGQNVTFRCDPISEHNRLYWYRQTLGQGPEFLTYFQNEAQLEKSRLLSDRFSAERPKGSFSTLEIQRTEQGDSAMYLCASSLDGGSREAFFGQGTRLTVV.

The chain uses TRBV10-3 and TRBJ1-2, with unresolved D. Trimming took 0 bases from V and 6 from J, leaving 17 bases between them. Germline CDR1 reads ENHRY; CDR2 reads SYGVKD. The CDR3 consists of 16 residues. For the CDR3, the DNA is TGTGCCATCAGTGAGTCGACCGGGGTACTGTTGAATGGCTACACCTTC. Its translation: CAISESTGVLLNGYTF.

Written as DNA, the CDR3 is TGTGCCAGCAGCTTGGAGCGGGACCCCTCCTACGAGCAGTACTTC. This encodes CASSLERDPSYEQYF. This chain joins TRBV5-4 and TRBJ2-7; 7 bases fit TRBD2. CDR1 is SGHNT and CDR2 is YYREEE in the germline V gene (reference sequence). V shed 0 bases and J 0 bases; nucleotides not matched to a gene: 3. CDR3 length equals 15 residues.

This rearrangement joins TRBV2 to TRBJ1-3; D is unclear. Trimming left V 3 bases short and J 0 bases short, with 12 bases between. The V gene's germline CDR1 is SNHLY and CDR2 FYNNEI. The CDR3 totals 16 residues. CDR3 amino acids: CASSDPGGSSGNTIYF. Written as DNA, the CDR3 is TGTGCCAGCAGTGACCCCGGCGGGAGCTCTGGAAACACCATATATTTT.

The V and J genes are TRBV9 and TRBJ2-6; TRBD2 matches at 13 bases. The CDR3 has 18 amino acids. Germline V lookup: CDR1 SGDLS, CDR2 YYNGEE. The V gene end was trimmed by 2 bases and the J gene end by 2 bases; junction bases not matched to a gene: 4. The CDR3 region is CASSVTSGGAAGANVLTF. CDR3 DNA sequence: TGTGCCAGCAGCGTCACTAGCGGGGGGGCGGCTGGGGCCAACGTCCTGACTTTC.